The 30 T cell receptor beta chains given below trace back to one sample, sequenced in a study of T-cell reconstitution after alpha-beta-depleted transplantation in children. The library targeted TCRbeta and was prepared with unique molecular identifiers. Each CDR3 protein gets one entry after TCRdb re-called the PCR reads with MiXCR. The data hold some 550,000 distinct CDR3 sequences, with 20% to 25% observed a single time. Sequencing used PBMCs, mostly from graft donor cells, obtained 360 days after TCRalphabeta/CD19-depleted stem cell transplant. All receptors come from a boy in the first two years of life who had a stem cell transplant for acute myeloid leukemia, so the T cells may come from the graft donor.

This clonotype was observed many times. The chain employs TRBV12-3 or TRBV12-4 and TRBJ2-7; D perhaps matches TRBD2 (5 bases). Trimming shortened V by 3 bases and J by 4 bases, and 10 bases separated the two germline ends. The length of the CDR3 is 13 residues. CDR3: CASSFGPGYEQYV. The CDR3 DNA is TGTGCCAGCAGTTTTGGTCCGGGATACGAGCAGTACGTC.

At least ten counts were recorded for this clonotype. The chain has TRBV5-8 and TRBJ2-3, with D possibly TRBD1 on 6 matching bases. Trimming pared 1 base from V and 11 bases from J, leaving 20 bases between. The CDR3 loop spans 15 amino acids. Looked up from germline, CDR1 is SGHTS and CDR2 is YDEGEE. CDR3 in amino acids: CASSLNRALLDWQYF. The CDR3 DNA reads TGTGCCAGCAGCTTGAACAGGGCCCTTCTAGATTGGCAGTATTTT.

This clonotype was seen ten or more times. The CDR3, as DNA: TGCAGTGCTAGGGCACTATCGGGCGGGGGTTTGAATGAGCAGTTCTTC. Amino acid sequence: CSARALSGGGLNEQFF. The rearrangement links TRBV20-1 to TRBJ2-1; 7 nucleotides match TRBD2. The junction had 15 bases not matched to a gene; V was cut back by 3 bases and J by 7 bases. The CDR3 runs 16 residues. Germline V gene data show CDR1 as DFQATT and CDR2 as SNEGSKA (reference sequence).

This clonotype has at least ten counts. V usage is TRBV15 and J usage is TRBJ1-5, with 9 bases lining up with TRBD1. Germline CDR1 LNHNV, CDR2 YYDKDF (reference sequence). The CDR3 is 16 residues long. V lost 3 bases, J lost 4 bases, and 7 bases stayed unmatched. CDR3 region: CATSSGTGTQNQPQHF. The CDR3 DNA follows: TGTGCCACCAGCAGTGGGACAGGGACTCAAAATCAGCCCCAGCATTTT.

V gene TRBV2 combines with J gene TRBJ2-5; D remains unclear. The V and J ends lost 3 bases and 1 base respectively, with 6 bases between them. CDR3 length: 13 amino acids. Per the germline V gene, CDR1 is SNHLY and CDR2 is FYNNEI. The DNA for the CDR3 is TGTGCCAGCAGTGACCTGAGCCAAGAGACCCAGTACTTC. It yields the protein CASSDLSQETQYF.

The chain links TRBV20-1 to TRBJ2-2; D possibly uses TRBD1 or TRBD2 (5 bases each). V was cut by 0 bases and J by 3 bases, with 14 bases left in between. Looked up from germline, CDR1 is DFQATT and CDR2 is SNEGSKA (reference sequence). The CDR3 consists of 16 residues. The CDR3 is CSARDRGRSYTGELFF. CDR3 sequence (DNA): TGCAGTGCTAGAGATCGGGGCCGATCTTACACCGGGGAGCTGTTTTTT.

V usage is TRBV20-1 and J usage is TRBJ1-5; no firm D call. From germline, CDR1 is DFQATT and CDR2 SNEGSKA (reference sequence). The CDR3 runs to 14 residues. V was pared by 6 bases and J by 0 bases, with 12 bases between. CDR3 in amino acids: CSAQKQYSNQPQHF. The CDR3 nucleotides are TGCAGTGCGCAGAAACAGTATAGCAATCAGCCCCAGCATTTT.

The rearrangement joins TRBV7-2 to TRBJ1-5; 7 bases fit TRBD1. The length of the CDR3 is 15 residues. Trimming at V came to 5 bases and at J to 11 bases, leaving 15 bases not matched to a gene. CDR1 is SGHTA and CDR2 is FQGNSA in the germline V gene. CDR3 DNA: TGTGCCAGCAGCCGAGGACAGGTTGGAGCTGGGGCCCAGCATTTT. Translated: CASSRGQVGAGAQHF.

In its sample, this clonotype was seen a few times. The DNA for the CDR3 is TGTGCCAGCAGTTACCGGACAGGGTTTGAGACCCAGTACTTC. The encoded protein is CASSYRTGFETQYF. The rearrangement joins TRBV6-5 to TRBJ2-5; 8 positions match TRBD1. The length of the CDR3 is 14 residues. The V and J ends lost 2 bases and 5 bases, in that order; junction bases with no gene match: 4. Per the germline V gene, CDR1 is MNHEY and CDR2 is SVGAGI.

This chain uses TRBV3-1 with TRBJ2-2; 7 nucleotides agree with TRBD2. The trim removed 1 base at V and 2 bases at J, leaving 1 base unmatched. The germline CDR1 and CDR2 sequences are LGHDT and YNNKEL (reference sequence). CDR3 size: 15 residues. The CDR3 reads CASSQGAGNTGELFF. The CDR3 coding sequence is TGTGCCAGCAGCCAAGGAGCGGGAAACACCGGGGAGCTGTTTTTT.

The V call is TRBV5-1, the J call TRBJ2-1, with unresolved D. V lost 4 bases to trimming and J lost 6 bases, with 20 bases between them. Germline values: CDR1 SGHRS, CDR2 YFSETQ. CDR3 size: 16 residues. CDR3 coding DNA: TGCGCCAGCAGCCTAAATACGCCAATCCAAGGCAATGAGCAGTTCTTC. Translation: CASSLNTPIQGNEQFF.

The chain uses TRBV15 and TRBJ1-1, with D possibly TRBD1 on 5 matching bases. CDR1 is LNHNV, CDR2 YYDKDF, per germline (reference sequence). The CDR3 spans 17 residues. The V gene lost 0 bases and the J gene lost 2 bases, with 16 bases spanning the gap. CDR3 in amino acids: CATSREGQVGGNTEAFF. The DNA for the CDR3 is TGTGCCACCAGCAGAGAGGGGCAGGTTGGAGGCAACACTGAAGCTTTCTTT.

This clonotype showed up just a few times. V and J are TRBV6-1 and TRBJ1-1; D possibly corresponds to TRBD1 (6 bases). Trimming took off 4 bases at V and 1 base at J, with 13 bases between the two ends. Looked up from germline, CDR1 is MNHNS and CDR2 is SASEGT. CDR3 length: 15 residues. Here the CDR3 reads CASSGDRSPNTEAFF. The CDR3 DNA sequence: TGTGCCAGCAGTGGCGACAGGTCCCCGAACACTGAAGCTTTCTTT.

In this sample, this clonotype turned up many times. V and J are TRBV25-1 and TRBJ2-5; D gene uncertain. The CDR3 runs 13 residues. The germline CDR1 and CDR2 sequences are MGHDK and SYGVNS. Trimming left V 4 bases short and J 5 bases short, with 11 bases between. Here the CDR3 DNA reads TGTGCCAGCAGTGTAGTAGGAACGGAGACCCAGTACTTC. It translates to CASSVVGTETQYF. Variable domain in full (rest from reference TRBV25-1 and TRBJ2-5): EADIYQTPRYLVIGTGKKITLECSQTMGHDKMYWYQQDPGMELHLIHYSYGVNSTEKGDLSSESTVSRIRTEHFPLTLESARPSHTSQYLCASSVVGTETQYFGPGTRLLVL.

This clonotype was counted at least ten times. CDR3 loop: CASSLILTGVLVQYF. As DNA, the CDR3 is TGCGCCAGCAGCCTGATACTAACAGGGGTGCTGGTGCAGTATTTT. The chain combines TRBV5-1 with TRBJ2-3; TRBD1 matches at 7 bases. After removal of 4 bases from V and 11 bases from J, the junction contained 16 bases not matched to a gene. The CDR3 contains 15 residues. The germline V gene encodes CDR1 SGHRS and CDR2 YFSETQ.

This clonotype was seen many times. The chain recombines TRBV20-1 with TRBJ2-7; D may correspond to TRBD1 or TRBD2 (5 bases each). The CDR3 loop spans 14 amino acids. Looked up from germline, CDR1 is DFQATT and CDR2 is SNEGSKA (reference sequence). V lost 4 bases, J lost 2 bases, and 15 bases lay in between. The CDR3 nucleotides read TGCAGTGCTACCGCAGGGAGCAGTCCCTACGAGCAGTACTTC. Translation: CSATAGSSPYEQYF.

The rearrangement joins TRBV5-1 to TRBJ2-3; D is possibly TRBD1 or TRBD2 (5 bases each). The CDR3 has 18 amino acids. V gave up 0 bases and J gave up 2 bases, with 19 bases separating them. Germline V gene sequence: CDR1 SGHRS, CDR2 YFSETQ. The DNA of the CDR3 is TGCGCCAGCAGCTTGGCGGGGCAGGGTTCGATGTCCACAGATACGCAGTATTTT. It is translated as CASSLAGQGSMSTDTQYF.

This clonotype was detected a few times. The V gene is TRBV20-1, the J gene TRBJ1-6, with TRBD1 matching over 10 bases. Trimming cost V 1 base and J 7 bases; bases outside gene matches: 4. This CDR3 comprises 15 residues. The germline V gene encodes CDR1 DFQATT and CDR2 SNEGSKA (reference sequence). CDR3 DNA sequence: TGCAGTGCTAGAGTGACAGGGGGCGGGAATTCACCCCTCCACTTT. Amino acid sequence: CSARVTGGGNSPLHF.

The chain carries TRBV7-2 and TRBJ1-1, with D maybe TRBD1 (6 bases). The CDR3 has 15 residues. The ends were cut back, 3 bases at V and 4 bases at J, with 15 bases in the middle. Looked up from germline, CDR1 is SGHTA and CDR2 is FQGNSA. The CDR3 spells CASSFRDRGGTEAFF. The CDR3 coding sequence is TGTGCCAGCAGCTTTCGGGACCGAGGGGGCACTGAAGCTTTCTTT. Variable domain in full (rest from reference TRBV7-2 and TRBJ1-1): GAGVSQSPSNKVTEKGKDVELRCDPISGHTALYWYRQSLGQGLEFLIYFQGNSAPDKSGLPSDRFSAERTGGSVSTLTIQRTQQEDSAVYLCASSFRDRGGTEAFFGQGTRLTVV.

This clonotype was detected a few times. V and J are TRBV7-9 and TRBJ2-7; unclear D gene. Per germline, CDR1 SEHNR and CDR2 FQNEAQ (reference sequence). This CDR3 spans 16 amino acids. V dropped 3 bases and J dropped 3 bases, with 18 bases sitting between them. The CDR3 DNA is TGTGCCAGCAGCTTTGGGCCAGGCCTCAATCGCTACGAGCAGTACTTC. Translation: CASSFGPGLNRYEQYF.

The chain has TRBV7-9 and TRBJ1-5, with 7 bases aligning to TRBD1. CDR3 length: 13 amino acids. Looked up from germline, CDR1 is SEHNR and CDR2 is FQNEAQ (reference sequence). V was pared by 3 bases and J by 6 bases, with 2 bases of the junction left unmatched. In DNA, the CDR3 is TGTGCCAGCAGCTTCAGGGGGAGTCAGCCCCAGCATTTT. Translated: CASSFRGSQPQHF.

This clonotype was seen repeatedly, ten times or more. The genes are TRBV20-1 and TRBJ1-2, with a possible D match to TRBD1 (5 bases). V shed 0 bases and J shed 4 bases, with 12 bases lying between them. The CDR3 totals 14 residues. Germline V gene sequence: CDR1 DFQATT, CDR2 SNEGSKA (reference sequence). This chain's CDR3 is CSARDRRQSYGYTF. Here the CDR3 DNA reads TGCAGTGCTAGAGACCGAAGACAGTCCTATGGCTACACCTTC.

CDR3: CASSRTLFNNEQFF. In DNA, the CDR3 is TGTGCCAGCAGTCGTACCTTATTTAACAATGAGCAGTTCTTC. This chain links TRBV2 with TRBJ2-1; no clear D gene. V dropped 5 bases and J dropped 5 bases, with 13 bases sitting between them. The CDR3 consists of 14 residues. CDR1 SNHLY and CDR2 FYNNEI come from the germline V gene.

V usage is TRBV12-3 or TRBV12-4 and J usage is TRBJ1-2, with unresolved D. The CDR3 loop spans 15 amino acids. Trimming stripped 2 bases from V and 3 bases from J, with 13 bases between. CDR3 nucleotide sequence: TGTGCCAGCAGTTTACGAAAGGGCGGGGACTATGGCTACACCTTC. Residues: CASSLRKGGDYGYTF.

This clonotype has just a few counts. V and J are TRBV20-1 and TRBJ2-1; D might be TRBD1 or TRBD2, each matching 5 bases. The CDR3 extends over 13 amino acids. Germline V CDR1 and CDR2: DFQATT, SNEGSKA (reference sequence). Between the trimmed V and J ends, which lost 4 bases and 7 bases, there was a span of 14 bases. The CDR3: CSAKGEQLNEQFF. Here the CDR3 DNA reads TGCAGTGCTAAAGGGGAGCAGTTGAATGAGCAGTTCTTC.

The chain employs TRBV11-2 and TRBJ2-1, with 15 bases lining up with TRBD2. The CDR3 loop spans 18 amino acids. Germline CDR1 reads SGHAT; CDR2 reads FQNNGV. Trimming took 3 bases from V and 9 from J; bases not matched to a gene: 12. The CDR3, as DNA: TGTGCCAGCAGCTTTCCAGGGACTAGCGGGGGGTTGCATGTTGAGCAGTTCTTC. This encodes CASSFPGTSGGLHVEQFF.

This clonotype has at least ten counts. The J gene is TRBJ1-1, the V gene TRBV7-6, with D maybe TRBD1 (5 bases). Germline V gives CDR1 SGHVS, CDR2 FNYEAQ. The CDR3 runs to 16 residues. V was trimmed by 4 bases and J by 1 base, leaving 16 bases between them. The CDR3 nucleotides are TGTGCCAGCAGCTCCTCTTTAGGGAGGGGGAACACTGAAGCTTTCTTT. It is translated as CASSSSLGRGNTEAFF.

The V and J genes are TRBV5-5 and TRBJ2-7, with D possibly matching TRBD1 (6 bases). Trimming took 1 base from V and 0 from J, leaving 11 bases between them. The CDR3 is 15 amino acids. CDR1 is SGHKS, CDR2 YYEKEE, per germline (reference sequence). The CDR3: CASSLTGSSSYEQYV. Here the CDR3 DNA reads TGTGCCAGCAGCTTGACAGGGTCTAGCTCCTACGAGCAGTACGTC.

This rearrangement joins TRBV4-3 to TRBJ2-1; the match to TRBD2 covers 12 bases. Trimming cost V 2 bases and J 5 bases; bases outside gene matches: 1. The CDR3 is 15 amino acids. The germline V gene encodes CDR1 LGHNA and CDR2 YSLEER. The CDR3 DNA reads as TGCGCCAGCAGCCAAACTAGCGGGGGGAACAATGAGCAGTTCTTC. Translating it yields CASSQTSGGNNEQFF.

CDR3 coding DNA: TGCGCCAGCAGCCCAAAGGTAGGATCGACTAGCGGGGGACGGAATGAGCAGTTCTTC. It codes for CASSPKVGSTSGGRNEQFF. V usage is TRBV5-1 and J usage is TRBJ2-1; TRBD2 matches at 12 bases. The CDR3 is 19 amino acids. Trimming at V came to 4 bases and at J to 7 bases, leaving 18 bases not matched to a gene. The germline V gene has CDR1 SGHRS and CDR2 YFSETQ.